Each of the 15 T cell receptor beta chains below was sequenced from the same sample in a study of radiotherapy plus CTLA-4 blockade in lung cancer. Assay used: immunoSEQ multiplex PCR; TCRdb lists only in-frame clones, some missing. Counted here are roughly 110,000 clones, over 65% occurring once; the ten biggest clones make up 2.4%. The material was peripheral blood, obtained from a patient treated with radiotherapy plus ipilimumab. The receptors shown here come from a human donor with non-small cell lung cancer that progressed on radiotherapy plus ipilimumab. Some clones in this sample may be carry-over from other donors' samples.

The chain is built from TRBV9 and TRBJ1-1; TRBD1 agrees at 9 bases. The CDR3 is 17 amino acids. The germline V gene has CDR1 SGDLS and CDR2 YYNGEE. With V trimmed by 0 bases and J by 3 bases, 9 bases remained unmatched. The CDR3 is CASSVGEDRGLYTEAFF. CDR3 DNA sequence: TGTGCCAGCAGCGTAGGTGAGGACAGGGGTTTATACACTGAAGCTTTCTTT.

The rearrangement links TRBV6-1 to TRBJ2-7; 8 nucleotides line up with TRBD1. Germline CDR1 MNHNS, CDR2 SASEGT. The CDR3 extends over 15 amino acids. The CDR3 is CASSGWTGISYEQYV. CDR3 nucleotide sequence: TGTGCCAGCAGTGGATGGACAGGGATTTCCTATGAGCAGTACGTC.

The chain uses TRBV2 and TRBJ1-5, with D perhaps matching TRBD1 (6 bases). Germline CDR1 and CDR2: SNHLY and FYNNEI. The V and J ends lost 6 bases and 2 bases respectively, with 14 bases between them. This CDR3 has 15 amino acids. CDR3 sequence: CASSAEGGGNQPQHF. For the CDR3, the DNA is TGTGCCAGCAGCGCAGAGGGGGGAGGCAATCAGCCCCAGCATTTT.

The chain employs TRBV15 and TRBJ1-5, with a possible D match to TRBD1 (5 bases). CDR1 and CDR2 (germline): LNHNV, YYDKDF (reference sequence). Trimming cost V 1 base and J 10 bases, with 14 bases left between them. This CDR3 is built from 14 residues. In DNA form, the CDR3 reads TGTGCCACCAGCAGAGGCACAGGTACACAACCCCAGCATTTT. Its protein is CATSRGTGTQPQHF.

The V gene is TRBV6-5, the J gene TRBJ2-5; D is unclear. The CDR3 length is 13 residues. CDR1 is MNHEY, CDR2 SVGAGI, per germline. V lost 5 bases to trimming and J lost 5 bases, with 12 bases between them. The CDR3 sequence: CASSIEPWETQYF. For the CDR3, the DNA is TGTGCCAGCAGTATAGAGCCCTGGGAGACCCAGTACTTC.

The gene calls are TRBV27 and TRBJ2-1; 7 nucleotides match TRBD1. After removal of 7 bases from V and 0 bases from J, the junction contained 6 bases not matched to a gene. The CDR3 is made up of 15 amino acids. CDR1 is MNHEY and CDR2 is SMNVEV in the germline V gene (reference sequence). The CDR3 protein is CASMTGHTSYNEQFF. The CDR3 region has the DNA TGTGCCAGCATGACAGGGCACACCTCCTACAATGAGCAGTTCTTC.

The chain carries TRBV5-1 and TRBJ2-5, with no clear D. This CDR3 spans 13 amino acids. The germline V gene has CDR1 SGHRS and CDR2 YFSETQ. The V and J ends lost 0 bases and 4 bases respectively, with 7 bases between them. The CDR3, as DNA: TGCGCCAGCAGCTTGGCCGGAAGAGAGACCCAGTACTTC. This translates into CASSLAGRETQYF.

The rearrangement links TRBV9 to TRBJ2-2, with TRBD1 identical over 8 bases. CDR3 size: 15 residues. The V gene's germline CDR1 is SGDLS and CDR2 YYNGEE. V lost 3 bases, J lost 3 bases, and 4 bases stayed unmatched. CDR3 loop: CASSDQGAHTGELFF. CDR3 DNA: TGTGCCAGCAGCGATCAGGGGGCCCACACCGGGGAGCTGTTTTTT.

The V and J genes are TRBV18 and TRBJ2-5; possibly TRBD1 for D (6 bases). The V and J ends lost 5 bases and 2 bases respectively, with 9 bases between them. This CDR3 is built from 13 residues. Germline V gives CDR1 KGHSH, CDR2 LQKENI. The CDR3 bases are TGTGCCAGCTCAGGCGGACAGCAAGAGACCCAGTACTTC. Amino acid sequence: CASSGGQQETQYF.

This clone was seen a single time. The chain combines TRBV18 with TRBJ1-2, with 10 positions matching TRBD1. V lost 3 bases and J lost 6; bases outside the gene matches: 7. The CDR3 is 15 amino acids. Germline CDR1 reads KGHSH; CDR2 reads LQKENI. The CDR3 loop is CASSPLDRGFDGYTF. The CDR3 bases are TGTGCCAGCTCACCGTTGGACAGGGGGTTCGATGGCTACACCTTC.

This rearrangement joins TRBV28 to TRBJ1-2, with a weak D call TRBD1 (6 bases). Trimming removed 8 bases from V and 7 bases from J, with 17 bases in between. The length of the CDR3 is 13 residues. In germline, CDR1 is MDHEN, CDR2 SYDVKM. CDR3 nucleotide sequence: TGTGCCAGCGATATAGTGGGGGGCAGTGGCTACACCTTC. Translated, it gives CASDIVGGSGYTF.

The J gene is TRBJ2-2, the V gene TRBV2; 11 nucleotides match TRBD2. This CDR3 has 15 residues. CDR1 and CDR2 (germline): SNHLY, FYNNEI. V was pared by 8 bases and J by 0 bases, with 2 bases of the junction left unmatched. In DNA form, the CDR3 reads TGTGCCAGCGGACTAGCGGGTCCGAACACCGGGGAGCTGTTTTTT. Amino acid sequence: CASGLAGPNTGELFF.

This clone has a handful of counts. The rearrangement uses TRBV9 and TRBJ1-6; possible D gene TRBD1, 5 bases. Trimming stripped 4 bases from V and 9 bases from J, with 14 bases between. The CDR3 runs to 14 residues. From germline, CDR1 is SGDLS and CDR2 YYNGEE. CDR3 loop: CASSTQGGGSPLHF. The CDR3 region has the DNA TGTGCCAGCAGCACCCAGGGTGGGGGTTCACCCCTCCACTTT.

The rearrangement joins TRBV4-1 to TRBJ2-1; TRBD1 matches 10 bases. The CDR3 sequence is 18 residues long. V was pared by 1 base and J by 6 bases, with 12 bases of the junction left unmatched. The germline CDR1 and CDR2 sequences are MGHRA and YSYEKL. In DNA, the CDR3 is TGCGCCAGCAGCCAAGCTAATCCCGGGACAGGGGTATTCAATGAGCAGTTCTTC. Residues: CASSQANPGTGVFNEQFF.

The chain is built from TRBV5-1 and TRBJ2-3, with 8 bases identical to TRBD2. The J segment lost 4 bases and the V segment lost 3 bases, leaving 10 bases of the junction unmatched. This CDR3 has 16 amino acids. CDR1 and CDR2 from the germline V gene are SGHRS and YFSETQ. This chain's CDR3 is CASSSEGMTSADTQYF. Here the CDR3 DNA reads TGCGCCAGCAGCTCGGAGGGGATGACTAGCGCAGATACGCAGTATTTT.